The next 7 T cell receptor beta chains were all read from a single sample in a study of cytomegalovirus exposure and HLA in healthy donors. The PCR employed 60 Vbeta primers together with 13 Jbeta primers. The table came from immunoSEQ multiplex PCR; TCRdb's copy has only in-frame clones and leaves some out. This sample has some 130,000 clones, with 75% to 90% found just once. Sequencing was performed on PBMCs. The receptors here all came from a man aged 25-45 years in good health and CMV-seronegative.

This clone was counted between two and nine times. V and J are TRBV19 and TRBJ1-1, with a tentative D call TRBD1 (6 bases). The V gene lost 0 bases and the J gene lost 5 bases, with 10 bases spanning the gap. Germline assignment: CDR1 LNHDA and CDR2 SQIVND (reference sequence). CDR3 length: 14 residues. The DNA for the CDR3 is TGTGCCAGTAGTATAGAGCAGGGGTGGACTGAAGCTTTCTTT. As protein: CASSIEQGWTEAFF.

The rearrangement uses TRBV2 and TRBJ2-5, with 8 bases aligning to TRBD1. The J segment lost 2 bases and the V segment lost 2 bases, leaving 4 bases of the junction unmatched. Per the germline V gene, CDR1 is SNHLY and CDR2 is FYNNEI. The CDR3 is made up of 15 amino acids. CDR3 in amino acids: CASSEQGARQETQYF. CDR3 bases: TGTGCCAGCAGTGAACAGGGGGCGAGGCAAGAGACCCAGTACTTC.

The chain employs TRBV7-9 and TRBJ2-3; 12 bases are shared with TRBD2. This CDR3 contains 16 residues. The junction had 5 bases not matched to a gene; V was cut back by 5 bases and J by 2 bases. The germline V gene encodes CDR1 SEHNR and CDR2 FQNEAQ (reference sequence). CDR3 protein: CASSDGTSGFTDTQYF. The CDR3 DNA reads TGTGCCAGCAGCGACGGGACTAGCGGGTTCACAGATACGCAGTATTTT.

V usage is TRBV28 and J usage is TRBJ1-5; D is uncertain. The CDR3 spans 15 residues. Trimming removed 3 bases at V and 4 bases at J, with 13 bases between. Germline loops: CDR1 MDHEN, CDR2 SYDVKM. CDR3 amino acids: CASSFNGETNQPQHF. The CDR3 coding sequence is TGTGCCAGCAGTTTTAACGGGGAGACGAATCAGCCCCAGCATTTT.

Only one count was recorded for this clone. The V and J genes are TRBV9 and TRBJ2-7, with TRBD1 matching 8 bases. The CDR3 consists of 14 residues. Trimming at V came to 4 bases and at J to 3 bases, leaving 6 bases not matched to a gene. The germline CDR1 and CDR2 sequences are SGDLS and YYNGEE. CDR3 sequence (DNA): TGTGCCAGCAGCCCCGGGACAGGATACTACGAGCAGTACTTC. Translation gives CASSPGTGYYEQYF.

This chain uses TRBV6-5 with TRBJ2-5, with 7 bases that match TRBD1. The CDR3 consists of 14 residues. Per the germline V gene, CDR1 is MNHEY and CDR2 is SVGAGI. Trimming removed 6 bases from V and 0 bases from J; junction bases left unmatched: 4. The CDR3 DNA follows: TGTGCCAGCAGCAGGGGGACAGACCAAGAGACCCAGTACTTC. It yields the protein CASSRGTDQETQYF.

This clone has a handful of counts. This chain connects TRBV7-2 to TRBJ1-2, with 7 bases matching TRBD1. CDR1 and CDR2 from the germline V gene are SGHTA and FQGNSA. CDR3 length: 13 residues. The V segment lost 3 bases and the J segment 4 bases; nucleotides outside the gene matches: 2. DNA for the CDR3: TGTGCCAGCAGCTTCGGGACAGCCTATGGCTACACCTTC. It codes for CASSFGTAYGYTF.